The source of this T cell receptor beta chain is a study of cytomegalovirus exposure and HLA in healthy donors. Study outcomes and limitations: The productive fraction for most TCR beta V segments was about 87% or about 30% in an earlier analysis. It is likely that the observed cluster of highly shared sequence variants was a sequencing artifact.

60 Vbeta and 13 Jbeta primers were used in PCR. Sequenced by immunoSEQ multiplex PCR; TCRdb stores in-frame clones only, minus some. The sample has about 86,000 clones; about two thirds are singletons. On this clone: Antigen: not known.

The receptor was isolated from a man in his fifties or sixties in good health and CMV-seronegative. Material: PBMCs.

CDR3 amino acids: CASSLAPGGRNTEAFF. The DNA for the CDR3 is TGCGCCAGCAGCTTGGCCCCCGGGGGGAGGAACACTGAAGCTTTCTTT. This sequence joins TRBV5-1 and TRBJ1-1; TRBD1 is a possible D gene (5 bases). CDR1 is SGHRS and CDR2 is YFSETQ in the germline V gene. This CDR3 comprises 16 residues. Trimming took 0 bases from V and 1 from J, leaving 13 bases between them.